In its sample, the clone carrying this TCR beta chain was seen many times. These data come from a study of T cells in Graves' hyperthyroidism and ophthalmopathy. Germline V lookup: CDR1 DFQATT, CDR2 SNEGSKA (reference sequence). This CDR3 spans 17 amino acids. V lost 5 bases, J lost 2 bases, and 24 bases lay in between. Amplification of TCR beta CDR3 regions used RNA as the template. The HTBI primer set was used in a first-round RT-PCR of the TCR CDR3. MiXCR was run by TCRdb on the multiplex PCR reads, yielding one entry per CDR3 protein. Among roughly 740,000 distinct CDR3 sequences listed, about a sixth were seen once.

The chain uses TRBV20-1 and TRBJ2-5; maybe TRBD2 (6 bases). Sequenced: blood. The clonotype originates from a man between 18 and 29 years old with Graves' hyperthyroidism. CDR3 in DNA: TGCAGTGCTCTAGGGCGGGACCCCCGATGGCGACAAGAGACCCAGTACTTC. This sequence encodes CSALGRDPRWRQETQYF.